This entry lists 20 T cell receptor beta chains sequenced from one sample in a study of cytomegalovirus exposure and HLA in healthy donors. PCR involved 60 Vbeta and 13 Jbeta primers. Assay used: immunoSEQ multiplex PCR; TCRdb lists only in-frame clones, some missing. The table shows fewer than 250,000 clones, with about four fifths occurring only once. The sequenced sample was PBMCs. These receptors all come from a man aged 25 to 45 in good health and CMV-seropositive.

V is TRBV6-5 and J is TRBJ2-7, with 9 bases matching TRBD1. V lost 2 bases to trimming and J lost 4 bases; unmatched junction nucleotides: 6. There are 15 residues in the CDR3. The germline V gene has CDR1 MNHEY and CDR2 SVGAGI. The CDR3 protein is CASSYIFGQGYEQYF. The DNA for the CDR3 is TGTGCCAGCAGTTACATCTTTGGACAGGGGTACGAGCAGTACTTC.

The chain is built from TRBV6-5 and TRBJ1-1, with D unresolved. From germline, CDR1 is MNHEY and CDR2 SVGAGI. This CDR3 contains 11 residues. V lost 7 bases to trimming and J lost 11 bases, with 14 bases between them. The CDR3 nucleotides read TGTGCCAGCAAAGGACTCGAGAGGGCTTTCTTT. It yields the protein CASKGLERAFF.

The chain recombines TRBV29-1 with TRBJ2-1, with TRBD2 identical over 7 bases. Looked up from germline, CDR1 is SQVTM and CDR2 is ANQGSEA. The CDR3 is made up of 12 amino acids. J was trimmed by 15 bases and V by 7 bases; bases with no gene match: 15. CDR3 protein: CSALTSSGGWFF. The CDR3, as DNA: TGCAGCGCCTTGACTAGCTCTGGTGGGTGGTTCTTC.

The chain is built from TRBV4-1 and TRBJ2-5, with 9 positions matching TRBD1. This CDR3 is 16 amino acids long. V dropped 3 bases and J dropped 5; count of bases not matched to a gene: 10. Germline V lookup: CDR1 MGHRA, CDR2 YSYEKL. CDR3 sequence (DNA): TGCGCCAGCAGCCAGCCCAACAGGGGGCGGGGGGAGACCCAGTACTTC. This sequence encodes CASSQPNRGRGETQYF.

This clone was observed a few times. V usage is TRBV28 and J usage is TRBJ1-5; perhaps TRBD1 as D (6 bases). The CDR3 extends over 13 amino acids. Germline V gene sequence: CDR1 MDHEN, CDR2 SYDVKM. In DNA, the CDR3 is TGTGGCACGACAGGAAGGGGGAATCAGCCCCAGCATTTT. It translates to CGTTGRGNQPQHF.

This clone was found a few times. The V call is TRBV19, the J call TRBJ2-7; D ambiguous. This CDR3 spans 15 amino acids. From germline, CDR1 is LNHDA and CDR2 SQIVND (reference sequence). The V and J ends lost 5 bases and 0 bases respectively, with 14 bases between them. Written as DNA, the CDR3 is TGTGCCAGTAGTTTTTTCGGGTTGTCCTCCTACGAGCAGTACTTC. Translating gives CASSFFGLSSYEQYF.

This clone has only one observation. The chain recombines TRBV4-1 with TRBJ2-7; 8 bases fit TRBD2. V dropped 3 bases and J dropped 3; count of bases not matched to a gene: 4. Germline V lookup: CDR1 MGHRA, CDR2 YSYEKL. The CDR3 extends over 14 amino acids. The CDR3 here is CASSQMRGVYEQYF. In DNA form, the CDR3 reads TGCGCCAGCAGCCAGATGCGGGGGGTCTACGAGCAGTACTTC.

This chain links TRBV9 with TRBJ1-1; 7 bases fit TRBD1. Per the germline V gene, CDR1 is SGDLS and CDR2 is YYNGEE. V shed 3 bases, J shed 1 base, and the junction held 3 bases outside the gene matches. This CDR3 spans 14 amino acids. The CDR3 protein is CASSARQGNTEAFF. CDR3 nucleotides: TGTGCCAGCAGCGCCCGACAGGGGAACACTGAAGCTTTCTTT.

This clone has just one count. This chain uses TRBV19 with TRBJ2-7, with D maybe TRBD2 (6 bases). The CDR3 length is 16 residues. With 8 bases removed from V and 0 bases from J, the gap between germline ends came to 20 bases. Germline-derived CDR1 and CDR2 are LNHDA and SQIVND (reference sequence). CDR3 DNA: TGTGCCAGTTATAATAGGGAGGCCCTGAGCTCCTACGAGCAGTACTTC. This translates into CASYNREALSSYEQYF.

This clone appeared a single time. The J gene is TRBJ1-5, the V gene TRBV28, with D possibly TRBD1 on 5 matching bases. The CDR3 loop spans 13 amino acids. Trimming removed 6 bases from V and 7 bases from J, with 13 bases in between. Germline assignment: CDR1 MDHEN and CDR2 SYDVKM. The CDR3 protein is CASRPQGNQPQHF. The CDR3 coding sequence is TGTGCCAGCAGACCTCAGGGAAACCAGCCCCAGCATTTT.

The chain joins TRBV9 to TRBJ2-1; D uncertain. CDR3 length: 15 residues. Germline loops: CDR1 SGDLS, CDR2 YYNGEE. Trimming cost V 4 bases and J 10 bases, with 21 bases left between them. The CDR3: CASSPRGATPGEQFF. DNA of the CDR3: TGTGCCAGCAGCCCCCGAGGAGCTACCCCTGGGGAGCAGTTCTTC.

This clone has just a few counts. This sequence joins TRBV6-6 and TRBJ1-1, with D possibly being TRBD1 (5 bases). Per the germline V gene, CDR1 is MNHNY and CDR2 is SVGAGI (reference sequence). Deletions cut 2 bases from V and 0 bases from J, with 13 bases between. CDR3 length equals 16 residues. The CDR3 loop is CASSYPPGGLNTEAFF. CDR3 in DNA: TGTGCCAGCAGTTACCCCCCGGGGGGTTTGAACACTGAAGCTTTCTTT.

The sample holds one count of this clone. This chain uses TRBV5-1 with TRBJ1-2, with TRBD1 matching 8 bases. Losses at the gene ends were 4 bases for V and 2 bases for J; bases not matched to a gene: 4. Per the germline V gene, CDR1 is SGHRS and CDR2 is YFSETQ. The CDR3 spans 14 residues. CDR3 bases: TGCGCCAGCAGCCCGACAGGGGAGAACTATGGCTACACCTTC. This encodes CASSPTGENYGYTF.

The V call is TRBV29-1, the J call TRBJ1-2, with TRBD1 matching over 8 bases. Germline V CDR1 and CDR2: SQVTM, ANQGSEA. The CDR3 runs to 13 residues. Trimming removed 5 bases from V and 6 bases from J; junction bases left unmatched: 8. CDR3 sequence: CSVLRDRSDGYTF. DNA for the CDR3: TGCAGCGTTCTGAGGGACAGGAGTGATGGCTACACCTTC.

This CDR3 is CASSQDKAGWHGYTF. The DNA for the CDR3 is TGTGCCAGCAGCCAAGACAAGGCAGGGTGGCATGGCTACACCTTC. This chain links TRBV14 with TRBJ1-2; possibly TRBD1 for D (5 bases). V was pared by 0 bases and J by 6 bases, with 14 bases between. Germline CDR1 and CDR2: SGHDN and FVKESK. The CDR3 covers 15 residues.

This chain connects TRBV29-1 to TRBJ1-2, with 7 bases aligning to TRBD1. After removal of 4 bases from V and 5 bases from J, the junction contained 4 bases not matched to a gene. This CDR3 has 12 amino acids. Germline assignment: CDR1 SQVTM and CDR2 ANQGSEA. The CDR3 loop is CSVGEGAYGYTF. CDR3 coding DNA: TGCAGCGTTGGTGAGGGGGCTTATGGCTACACCTTC.

V usage is TRBV11-2 and J usage is TRBJ1-2; D possibly corresponds to TRBD1 (6 bases). The CDR3 is 15 amino acids. V gave up 0 bases and J gave up 7 bases, with 15 bases separating them. Germline loops: CDR1 SGHAT, CDR2 FQNNGV. CDR3: CASSLDTGRAGGYTF. In DNA, the CDR3 is TGTGCCAGCAGCTTAGATACAGGGCGCGCTGGTGGCTACACCTTC.

The chain links TRBV18 to TRBJ2-7, with D perhaps TRBD1 (5 bases). The ends were cut back, 3 bases at V and 5 bases at J, with 14 bases in the middle. CDR1 and CDR2 (germline): KGHSH, LQKENI. The CDR3 runs 14 residues. CDR3 sequence reads: CASSPQDTANEQYF. The CDR3 nucleotides are TGTGCCAGCTCACCCCAGGACACCGCAAACGAGCAGTACTTC. The complete variable domain, with remaining parts taken from reference TRBV18 and TRBJ2-7, reads NAGVMQNPRHLVRRRGQEARLRCSPMKGHSHVYWYRQLPEEGLKFMVYLQKENIIDESGMPKERFSAEFPKEGPSILRIQQVVRGDSAAYFCASSPQDTANEQYFGPGTRLTVT.

This clone has a handful of counts. The chain uses TRBV4-1 and TRBJ2-1; 10 bases fit TRBD1. Trimming cost V 3 bases and J 4 bases; bases outside gene matches: 6. The CDR3 contains 16 residues. Germline CDR1 MGHRA, CDR2 YSYEKL. CDR3 sequence: CASSHGGTGAYNEQFF. Written as DNA, the CDR3 is TGCGCCAGCAGCCATGGGGGGACAGGGGCGTACAATGAGCAGTTCTTC.

The sample holds one count of this clone. At the DNA level, this CDR3 is encoded by other sequences in the same sample as well. This rearrangement joins TRBV6-5 to TRBJ2-7; TRBD1 aligns across 8 bases. The V gene's germline CDR1 is MNHEY and CDR2 SVGAGI. This CDR3 is built from 14 residues. V was clipped by 0 bases and J by 5 bases; unmatched bases: 3. The CDR3 DNA follows: TGTGCCAGCAGTTACTCCGGGACAGGTGACGAGCAGTACTTC. It is translated as CASSYSGTGDEQYF.